Reported below is one T cell receptor (beta chain). What it recognizes is unknown. The sample is drawn from a study of T cell responses to AZD1222 COVID-19 vaccine. Whole-study results and caveats: Repertoires were sampled only after the peak T cell response. Seropositive at baseline were only a handful of AZD1222 recipients.

Here immunoSEQ multiplex PCR was the method, and the copy in TCRdb shows in-frame clones only, minus some. The table includes 35,000 to 45,000 clones, over 80% detected once. Second doses that came at about 4 or about 12 weeks were put together. CDR3 size: 20 residues. Germline V lookup: CDR1 MDHEN, CDR2 SYDVKM. The V gene end was trimmed by 6 bases and the J gene end by 0 bases; junction bases not matched to a gene: 18. Source: peripheral blood, taken 28 days after the second AZD1222 dose. This TCR was sampled from an adult who received the AZD1222 COVID-19 vaccine. This chain connects TRBV28 to TRBJ2-2; 8 nucleotides agree with TRBD1. CDR3 sequence (DNA): TGTGCCAGCAGACGACCCCCGGGACAGGCTTCAGCTTCGAACACCGGGGAGCTGTTTTTT. Protein sequence: CASRRPPGQASASNTGELFF.